The clone carrying this T cell receptor (beta chain) has just a few counts. This entry is derived from a study of blood T cell repertoires in COVID-19. About the research overall: The origin of the acute and convalescent COVID-19 samples was the United States, Italy and Spain. In each case, the material was cDNA or gDNA derived from T cells, B-cell-depleted T cells, or PBMCs.

Trimming stripped 5 bases from V and 0 bases from J, with 13 bases between. The CDR3 runs 15 residues. Germline CDR1 is MNHEY and CDR2 is SVGAGI. Authors' analysis steps: By means of reference gene primer amplification, nucleated cell counts were estimated. The repertoire was sequenced with immunoSEQ multiplex PCR; TCRdb's copy has only in-frame clones and lacks some. V and J calls plus clone size are reproduced from that table; the DNA served to infer D and trimming. The repertoire consists of roughly 150,000 clones, with roughly 71% occurring once and the leading ten covering about 4%. The sequencing input was peripheral blood. The chain links TRBV6-5 to TRBJ1-1; maybe TRBD1 (6 bases). The receptor was derived from a woman older than 75 with acute or convalescent COVID-19. In nucleotides, the CDR3 is TGTGCCAGCAGTACCGGGACACAAATGAACACTGAAGCTTTCTTT. It translates to CASSTGTQMNTEAFF.